This T cell receptor (beta chain) derives from a study of technical replicates of blood from a handful of donors. The protocol was immunoSEQ multiplex PCR, while the TCRdb copy is restricted to in-frame clones and leaves out a portion. The repertoire consists of more than 50,000 clones, with around 87% occurring once and the leading ten covering roughly 5.2%. The receptor was isolated from a human donor in good health. Some clones in this sample may be carry-over from other donors' samples. Input material: PBMCs.

The CDR3 reads CAWRGVVTGELFF. For the CDR3, the DNA is TGTGCCTGGCGCGGAGTAGTCACCGGGGAGCTGTTTTTT. The chain links TRBV7-2 to TRBJ2-2; D is unclear. V was trimmed by 11 bases and J by 4 bases, leaving 14 bases between them. This CDR3 has 13 residues. From germline, CDR1 is SGHTA and CDR2 FQGNSA.